This T cell receptor (beta chain) was sequenced during a study of cytomegalovirus exposure and HLA in healthy donors. Losses at the gene ends were 5 bases for V and 0 bases for J; bases not matched to a gene: 16. From germline, CDR1 is MDHEN and CDR2 SYDVKM. The CDR3 has 19 residues. PCR was performed using 60 Vbeta and 13 Jbeta primers. Assay: immunoSEQ multiplex PCR; the TCRdb copy retains only in-frame clones and omits some. The table lists under 150,000 clones, around 75% of them singletons. The sequence was collected from a young man in good health and CMV-seronegative. This chain joins TRBV28 and TRBJ2-1; 7 nucleotides agree with TRBD2. The specimen was PBMCs. For the CDR3, the DNA is TGTGCCAGCAGTCCCCCCCCGTATGGGCGGGGGAACTCCTACAATGAGCAGTTCTTC. Its translation: CASSPPPYGRGNSYNEQFF.